Listed here is a single T cell receptor (beta chain). Its antigen is unknown. Per germline, CDR1 SEHNR and CDR2 FQNEAQ (reference sequence). This CDR3 is built from 15 residues. Trimming removed 1 base at V and 2 bases at J, with 10 bases between. This sample is part of a study of cytomegalovirus exposure and HLA in healthy donors. Looking at the study overall: In an earlier analysis, 95 million to 140 million unique TCR beta sequences were found from some 200 million T cells. Findings and caveats of the study: Versus the roughly 640-donor mean, an Asian-associated ancestry cluster reportedly showed fewer N-insertions in a later analysis. Excluded: some indistinguishable V segments such as TRBV6-2 and TRBV6-3. Researchers reported from a later analysis that most CMV-associated TCR beta chains appeared HLA-restricted.

PCR used 60 Vbeta primers and 13 Jbeta primers. TCRdb's copy holds only in-frame clones and misses some; the assay was immunoSEQ multiplex PCR. The data contain about 130,000 clones, 70% to 80% of them singletons. Sequenced input: PBMCs. The chain carries TRBV7-9 and TRBJ2-3; D might be TRBD2 (7 bases). The sequence was obtained from a man between 45 and 60 years old in good health and CMV-seronegative. This CDR3 reads CASSLGGGHTDTQYF. The DNA of the CDR3 is TGTGCCAGCAGCTTAGGGGGGGGGCACACAGATACGCAGTATTTT.